The rows below give T cell receptor beta chains drawn from one sample of a study of blood T cell repertoires in COVID-19. The assay was immunoSEQ multiplex PCR, and TCRdb's table has in-frame clones only and misses some. This sample has about 45,000 clones, with approximately 88% found just once. The sequenced material came from peripheral blood. The origin of the receptors is a human donor in a cohort sampled during active COVID-19. The CDR3 runs from the conserved cysteine through the conserved F or W. D genes are given only for firm matches. The size of a clone is reported for some rows only, either as once, few or many, or as a class for expanded clones.

TRBV5-1	TRBD2	TRBJ2-3	.	TGCGCCAGCAGCCCCACTAGCGGGCTCACAGATACGCAGTATTTT	CASSPTSGLTDTQYF
TRBV19	.	TRBJ2-7	.	TGTGCCAGTAGTCGCTTGCCAGATCCTTCCTACGAGCAGTACTTC	CASSRLPDPSYEQYF
TRBV6-5	TRBD1	TRBJ1-1	.	TGTGCCAGCAGGCCACAACAGGGGAAGAACACTGAAGCTTTCTTT	CASRPQQGKNTEAFF
TRBV19	TRBD1	TRBJ1-1	once	TGTGCCAGTAGTGCCGGGACAGGGGTTTCGGGGAACACTGAAGCTTTCTTT	CASSAGTGVSGNTEAFF
TRBV5-3	TRBD1	TRBJ1-6	.	TGTGCCAGAAGCCCCGACGCAAAGGGACAGGGTCGGCTTCAAACCTATAATTCACCCCTCCACTTT	CARSPDAKGQGRLQTYNSPLHF
TRBV29-1	TRBD1	TRBJ1-2	.	TGCAGCGTTCGGGACAGGGGGACCTATGGCTACACCTTC	CSVRDRGTYGYTF
TRBV12-3/TRBV12-4	.	TRBJ2-7	few	TGTGCCAGCAGCCCCAGAGGGCCGAACGAGCAGTACTTC	CASSPRGPNEQYF
TRBV9	.	TRBJ1-3	once	TGTGCCAGCAGCGTAGAGTTGCGGGAATCCGGAAACACCATATATTTT	CASSVELRESGNTIYF
TRBV6-4	.	TRBJ1-6	.	TGTGCCAGCAGGCAGGGGTTCTATAATTCACCCCTCCACTTT	CASRQGFYNSPLHF
TRBV10-3	.	TRBJ1-1	.	TGTGCCATCGGGGCATTGAACACTGAAGCTTTCTTT	CAIGALNTEAFF
TRBV19	.	TRBJ1-6	.	TGTGCCAGTAGTATCCTCATCGACAGGAATTCACCCCTCCACTTT	CASSILIDRNSPLHF
TRBV7-9	.	TRBJ1-4	few	TGTGCCAGCAGCCACACACAGGGAGGGGGTGAAAAACTGTTTTTT	CASSHTQGGGEKLFF
TRBV6-2/TRBV6-3	.	TRBJ1-1	.	TGTGCCAGCAGCCCGGCAAGTGAAGCTTTCTTT	CASSPASEAFF
TRBV4-3	.	TRBJ2-7	.	TGCGCCAGCAGCCAAACCCTCAGGGTGAGCTCCTACGAGCAGTACTTC	CASSQTLRVSSYEQYF
TRBV25-1	.	TRBJ1-2	.	TGTGCCAGCAGTGAGGGCAGGCAAGGCTACACCTTC	CASSEGRQGYTF
TRBV6-2/TRBV6-3	.	TRBJ1-1	.	TGTGCCAGCAGTTACTCGACCCTCCTGCGGGAAGCTTTCTTT	CASSYSTLLREAFF
TRBV4-1	.	TRBJ1-1	.	TGCGCCAGCAGCCAAGTATGGGCAGGGGAGTTGGTTACTGAAGCTTTCTTT	CASSQVWAGELVTEAFF
TRBV7-6	.	TRBJ1-3	.	TGTGCCAGCAGCGTCCGGGACACCTTATCCTCTGGAAACACCATATATTTT	CASSVRDTLSSGNTIYF
TRBV6-5	TRBD2	TRBJ2-7	.	TGTGCCAGTTCGGCTAGCGGAACCTACGAGCAGTACTTC	CASSASGTYEQYF
TRBV27	TRBD1	TRBJ1-2	.	TGTGCCAGCAGTTCCTGGACAGGGGAGTCCTACACCTTC	CASSSWTGESYTF
TRBV15	.	TRBJ1-1	.	TGTGCCACCAGCAGAGATCAGGAACAGTACACTGAAGCTTTCTTT	CATSRDQEQYTEAFF
TRBV7-2	.	TRBJ2-1	once	TGTGCCAGCAGCTTACGGGGGAGCTCCTACAATGAGCAGTTCTTC	CASSLRGSSYNEQFF
TRBV10-3	.	TRBJ1-5	.	TGTGCCATCAGTTTGGGGGCTCCGCGAAGCAATCAGCCCCAGCATTTT	CAISLGAPRSNQPQHF
TRBV6-4	.	TRBJ1-1	.	TGTGCCAGCAGTGCGTCGACAGAGACTGAAGCTTTCTTT	CASSASTETEAFF
TRBV7-9	TRBD1	TRBJ2-7	.	TGTGCCAGCAGCCCCCGACAGGGGCCGACCTACGAGCAGTACTTC	CASSPRQGPTYEQYF
TRBV7-9	TRBD2	TRBJ2-7	.	TGTGCCAGCAGCTTAGAGACTAGCGGGGGGCAGTACTTC	CASSLETSGGQYF
TRBV10-3	.	TRBJ1-1	.	TGTGCCATCAGTGAGTCTTTAGGAGGGGTGAACACTGAAGCTTTCTTT	CAISESLGGVNTEAFF
TRBV2	.	TRBJ1-2	once	TGTGCCAGCAGTGATTGGCAGGGGATTCGTAAGGGCTACACCTTC	CASSDWQGIRKGYTF
TRBV29-1	.	TRBJ1-2	few	TGCAGCGTTGAAAAGCCAGAGGAAACTTATGGCTACACCTTC	CSVEKPEETYGYTF
TRBV7-2	TRBD1	TRBJ1-5	.	TGTGCCAGCAGCTTTACAGGGGACCAGCCCCAGCATTTT	CASSFTGDQPQHF
TRBV27	.	TRBJ2-7	.	TGTGCCAGCAGTCTACAAGGGGGCGAGCAGTACTTC	CASSLQGGEQYF
TRBV12-3/TRBV12-4	.	TRBJ1-2	.	TGTGCCAGCAGTCTGACAGGCAGCTATGGCTACACCTTC	CASSLTGSYGYTF
TRBV18	TRBD1	TRBJ1-2	.	TGTGCCAGCTCTTCAACAGGGGCTGGTGGCTACACCTTC	CASSSTGAGGYTF
TRBV3-1/TRBV3-2	.	TRBJ1-2	.	TGTGCCAGCAGCCAAGGGGCATTCAGGGGAGATTATGGCTACACCTTC	CASSQGAFRGDYGYTF
TRBV3-1/TRBV3-2	TRBD1	TRBJ1-2	once	TGTGCCAGCAGCCAAGACGGGGACAGGGGAGGCTATGGCTACACCTTC	CASSQDGDRGGYGYTF
TRBV11-2	TRBD1	TRBJ2-7	once	TGTGCCAGCAGCTTAGACTTTTGGGACAGGAGCTACGAGCAGTACTTC	CASSLDFWDRSYEQYF
TRBV5-8	.	TRBJ1-1	.	TGTGCCAGCAGCCTGGGCGGTTACAGGGTGAACACTGAAGCTTTCTTT	CASSLGGYRVNTEAFF
TRBV11-2	.	TRBJ2-7	.	TGTGCCAGCAGCGTGACTAGTCCGGGGTCCTACGAGCAGTACTTC	CASSVTSPGSYEQYF
TRBV19	TRBD1	TRBJ1-2	.	TGTGCCAGTAGTATGGACAGGGGTGCAATGGATGGCTACACCTTC	CASSMDRGAMDGYTF
TRBV7-9	.	TRBJ1-1	.	TGTGCCAGCAGCCCTACTTCAGGGGAGAACACTGAAGCTTTCTTT	CASSPTSGENTEAFF
TRBV7-2	.	TRBJ2-7	.	TGTGCCAGCAGCGCCCAGGTCCAGTCCTACGAGCAGTACTTC	CASSAQVQSYEQYF
TRBV7-9	.	TRBJ1-5	.	TGTGCCAGCAGCCCCACAGGGCAGCCCCAGCATTTT	CASSPTGQPQHF
TRBV19	.	TRBJ1-1	.	TGTGCCAGCACCGCGCGGGAGGTCGATACTTTCTTT	CASTAREVDTFF
TRBV7-9	.	TRBJ2-3	once	TGTGCCAGCAGCTCGACTAGGGGTTGGACAGATACGCAGTATTTT	CASSSTRGWTDTQYF
TRBV6-5	.	TRBJ2-7	.	TGTGCCAGCAGCCCAGACAGGTACGAGCAGTACTTC	CASSPDRYEQYF
TRBV5-1	.	TRBJ1-6	.	TGCGCCAGCAGCTTGGAGGCCGGGGGGAATTCACCCCTCCACTTT	CASSLEAGGNSPLHF
TRBV27	.	TRBJ1-3	.	TGTGCCAGCAGACCCTCAGGCAGGTATAGCTCTGGAAACACCATATATTTT	CASRPSGRYSSGNTIYF
TRBV6-5	.	TRBJ1-2	.	TGTGCCAGCAGCCATGCTAACTTACCCTATGGCTACACCTTC	CASSHANLPYGYTF
TRBV20-1	.	TRBJ2-7	.	TGCAGTGCTAGTCGGGGTAGCTCCACCTACGAGCAGTACTTC	CSASRGSSTYEQYF
TRBV3-1/TRBV3-2	.	TRBJ1-5	.	TGTGCCAGCAGCCAAGACGATCCCGGGGACAAGTTAAATCAGCCCCAGCATTTT	CASSQDDPGDKLNQPQHF
TRBV11-2	.	TRBJ1-1	.	TGTGCCAGCAGCTTAGTAATCACTGAAGCTTTCTTT	CASSLVITEAFF
TRBV5-1	.	TRBJ1-4	.	TGCGCCAGCAAGCAGGGGAGGGTTTCAACTAATGAAAAACTGTTTTTT	CASKQGRVSTNEKLFF
TRBV6-2/TRBV6-3	TRBD1	TRBJ1-2	.	TGTGCCAGCAGTTACCAGGGACAGCTAAGCCTCTATGGCTACACCTTC	CASSYQGQLSLYGYTF